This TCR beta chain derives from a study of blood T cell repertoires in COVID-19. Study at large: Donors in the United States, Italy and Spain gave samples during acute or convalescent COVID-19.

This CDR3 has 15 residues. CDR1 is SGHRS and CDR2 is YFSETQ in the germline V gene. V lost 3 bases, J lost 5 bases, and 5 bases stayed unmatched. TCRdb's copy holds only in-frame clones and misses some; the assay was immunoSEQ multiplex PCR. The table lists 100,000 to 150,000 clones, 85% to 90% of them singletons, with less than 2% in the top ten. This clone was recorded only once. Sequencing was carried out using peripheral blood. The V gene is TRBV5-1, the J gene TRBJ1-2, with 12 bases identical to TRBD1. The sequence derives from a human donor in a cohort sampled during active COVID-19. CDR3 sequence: CASSSGQGASYGYTF. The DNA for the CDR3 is TGCGCCAGCAGCTCGGGACAGGGGGCGAGTTATGGCTACACCTTC.